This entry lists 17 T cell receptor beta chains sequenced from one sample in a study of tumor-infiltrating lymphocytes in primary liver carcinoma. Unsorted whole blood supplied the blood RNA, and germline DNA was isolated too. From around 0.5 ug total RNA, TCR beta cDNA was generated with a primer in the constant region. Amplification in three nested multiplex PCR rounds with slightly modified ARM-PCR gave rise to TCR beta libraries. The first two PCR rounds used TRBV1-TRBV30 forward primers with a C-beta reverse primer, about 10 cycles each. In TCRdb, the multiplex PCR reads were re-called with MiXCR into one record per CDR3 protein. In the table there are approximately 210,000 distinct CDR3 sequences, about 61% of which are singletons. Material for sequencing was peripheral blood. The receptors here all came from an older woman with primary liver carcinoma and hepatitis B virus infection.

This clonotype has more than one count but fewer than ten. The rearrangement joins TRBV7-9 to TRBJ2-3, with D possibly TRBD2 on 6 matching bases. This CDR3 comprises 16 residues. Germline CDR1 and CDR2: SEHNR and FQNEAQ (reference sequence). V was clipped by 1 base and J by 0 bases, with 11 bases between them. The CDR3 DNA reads TGTGCCAGCAGCTTAGGAGGGAGGCTTAGCACAGATACGCAGTATTTT. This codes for CASSLGGRLSTDTQYF. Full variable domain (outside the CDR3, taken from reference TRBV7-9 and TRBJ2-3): DTGVSQNPRHKITKRGQNVTFRCDPISEHNRLYWYRQTLGQGPEFLTYFQNEAQLEKSRLLSDRFSAERPKGSFSTLEIQRTEQGDSAMYLCASSLGGRLSTDTQYFGPGTRLTVL.

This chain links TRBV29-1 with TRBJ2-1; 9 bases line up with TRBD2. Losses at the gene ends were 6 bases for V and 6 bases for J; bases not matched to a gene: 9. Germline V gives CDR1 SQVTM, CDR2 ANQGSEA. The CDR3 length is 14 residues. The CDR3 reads CSVASGTSRNEQFF. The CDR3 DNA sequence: TGCAGCGTCGCATCCGGGACTAGCCGCAATGAGCAGTTCTTC.

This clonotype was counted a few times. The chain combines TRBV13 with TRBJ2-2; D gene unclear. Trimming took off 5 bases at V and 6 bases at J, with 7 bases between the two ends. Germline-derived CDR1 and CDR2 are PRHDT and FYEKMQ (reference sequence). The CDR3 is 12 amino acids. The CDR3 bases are TGTGCCAGCAGCCGCCCAGCCGGGGAGCTGTTTTTT. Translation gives CASSRPAGELFF.

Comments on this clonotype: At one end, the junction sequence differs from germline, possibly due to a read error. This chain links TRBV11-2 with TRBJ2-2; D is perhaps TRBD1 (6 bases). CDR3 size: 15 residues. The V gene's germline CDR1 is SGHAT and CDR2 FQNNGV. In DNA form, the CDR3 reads TGTGTCAGCAGTCCCAACAGGGTCAACGCCCGGGAGCTGTTTTTT. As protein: CVSSPNRVNARELFF. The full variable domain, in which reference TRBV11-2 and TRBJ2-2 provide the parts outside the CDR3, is EAGVAQSPRYKIIEKRQSVAFWCNPISGHATLYWYQQILGQGPKLLIQFQNNGVVDDSQLPKDRFSAERLKGVDSTLKIQPAKLEDSAVYLCVSSPNRVNARELFFGEGSRLTVL.

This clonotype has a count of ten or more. The DNA of the CDR3 is TGTGCCAGCAGCCAAGTCGGACAGGGGGTGGAGACCCAGTACTTC. Amino acid sequence: CASSQVGQGVETQYF. The chain uses TRBV14 and TRBJ2-5, with 10 bases that match TRBD1. Trimming took 1 base from V and 5 from J; bases not matched to a gene: 4. Germline V gives CDR1 SGHDN, CDR2 FVKESK. The CDR3 consists of 15 residues. Supplemented by reference TRBV14 and TRBJ2-5, the full variable domain reads EAGVTQFPSHSVIEKGQTVTLRCDPISGHDNLYWYRRVMGKEIKFLLHFVKESKQDESGMPNNRFLAERTGGTYSTLKVQPAELEDSGVYFCASSQVGQGVETQYFGPGTRLLVL.

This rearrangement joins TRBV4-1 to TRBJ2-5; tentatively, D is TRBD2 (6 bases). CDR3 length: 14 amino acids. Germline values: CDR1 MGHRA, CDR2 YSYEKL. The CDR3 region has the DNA TGCACTAGCAGCAAGCGCGCCCGGGAGGAGACCCAGTACTTC. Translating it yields CTSSKRAREETQYF.

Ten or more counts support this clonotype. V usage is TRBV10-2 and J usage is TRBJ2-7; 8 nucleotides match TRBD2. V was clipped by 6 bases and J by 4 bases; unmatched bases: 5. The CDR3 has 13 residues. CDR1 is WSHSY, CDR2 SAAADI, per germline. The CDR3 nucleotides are TGCGCCAGCAGCCTGACTAGCGCATACGAGCAGTACTTC. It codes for CASSLTSAYEQYF.

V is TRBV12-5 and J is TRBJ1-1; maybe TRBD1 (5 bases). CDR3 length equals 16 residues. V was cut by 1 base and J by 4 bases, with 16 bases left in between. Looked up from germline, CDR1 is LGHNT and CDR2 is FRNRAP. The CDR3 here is CASGLAPRGGGTEAFF. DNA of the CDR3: TGTGCTAGTGGTTTGGCCCCCCGGGGGGGGGGCACTGAAGCTTTCTTT.

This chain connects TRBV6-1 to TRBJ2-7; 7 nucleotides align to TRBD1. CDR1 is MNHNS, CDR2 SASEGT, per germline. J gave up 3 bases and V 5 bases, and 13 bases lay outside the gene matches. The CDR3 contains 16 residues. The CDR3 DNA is TGTGCCAGCAGTTCCGGGTCAGGGGGATGGTACTACGAGCAGTACTTC. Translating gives CASSSGSGGWYYEQYF.

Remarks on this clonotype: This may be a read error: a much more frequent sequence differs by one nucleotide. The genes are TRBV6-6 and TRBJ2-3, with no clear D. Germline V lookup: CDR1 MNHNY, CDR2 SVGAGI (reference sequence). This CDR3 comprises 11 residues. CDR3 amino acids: CPSSHEVTQYF. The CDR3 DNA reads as TGTCCCAGCAGCCACGAAGTAACGCAGTATTTT.

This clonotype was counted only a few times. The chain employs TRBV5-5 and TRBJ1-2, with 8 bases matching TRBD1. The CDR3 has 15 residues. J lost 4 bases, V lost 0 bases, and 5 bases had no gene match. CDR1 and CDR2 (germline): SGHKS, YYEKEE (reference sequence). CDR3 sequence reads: CASSLAQGAFYGYTF. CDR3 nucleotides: TGTGCCAGCAGCTTGGCGCAGGGGGCGTTCTATGGCTACACCTTC.

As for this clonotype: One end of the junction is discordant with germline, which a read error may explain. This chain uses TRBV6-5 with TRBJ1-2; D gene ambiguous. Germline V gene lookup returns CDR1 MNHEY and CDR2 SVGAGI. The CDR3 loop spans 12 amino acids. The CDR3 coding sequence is TGTGCTAGCAATTATTCCGGGTATGGCTACACCTTC. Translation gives CASNYSGYGYTF.

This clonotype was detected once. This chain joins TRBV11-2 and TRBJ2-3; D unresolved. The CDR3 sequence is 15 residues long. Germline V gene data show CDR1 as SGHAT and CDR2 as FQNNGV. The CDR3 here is CVSSFLLKRKDTQYF. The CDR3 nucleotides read TGTGTCAGTAGCTTTCTGCTAAAAAGGAAAGATACGCAGTATTTT. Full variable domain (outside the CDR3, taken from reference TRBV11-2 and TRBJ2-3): EAGVAQSPRYKIIEKRQSVAFWCNPISGHATLYWYQQILGQGPKLLIQFQNNGVVDDSQLPKDRFSAERLKGVDSTLKIQPAKLEDSAVYLCVSSFLLKRKDTQYFGPGTRLTVL.

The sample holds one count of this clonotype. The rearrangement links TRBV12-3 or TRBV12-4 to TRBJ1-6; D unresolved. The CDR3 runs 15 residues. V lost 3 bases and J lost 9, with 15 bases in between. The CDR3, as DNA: TGTGCCAGCAGTTTGGGCGGAGGGATGAGTTCACCCCTCCACTTT. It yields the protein CASSLGGGMSSPLHF.

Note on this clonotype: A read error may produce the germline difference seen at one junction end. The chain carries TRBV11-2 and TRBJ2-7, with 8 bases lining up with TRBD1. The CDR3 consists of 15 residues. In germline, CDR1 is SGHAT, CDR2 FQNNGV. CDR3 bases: TGTGTCAACAGCTTCGGGACAGGCGGAACCTACAAGCAGTACTTC. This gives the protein CVNSFGTGGTYKQYF. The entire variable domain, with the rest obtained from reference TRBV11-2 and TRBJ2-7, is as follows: EAGVAQSPRYKIIEKRQSVAFWCNPISGHATLYWYQQILGQGPKLLIQFQNNGVVDDSQLPKDRFSAERLKGVDSTLKIQPAKLEDSAVYLCVNSFGTGGTYKQYFGPGTRLTVT.

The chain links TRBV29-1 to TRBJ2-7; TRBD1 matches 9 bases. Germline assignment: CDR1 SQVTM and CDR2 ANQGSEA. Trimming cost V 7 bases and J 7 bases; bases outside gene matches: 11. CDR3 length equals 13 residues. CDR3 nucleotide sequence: TGCAGCGCTACCGGGACAGGGTCTAAAGAGCAGTACTTC. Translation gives CSATGTGSKEQYF.

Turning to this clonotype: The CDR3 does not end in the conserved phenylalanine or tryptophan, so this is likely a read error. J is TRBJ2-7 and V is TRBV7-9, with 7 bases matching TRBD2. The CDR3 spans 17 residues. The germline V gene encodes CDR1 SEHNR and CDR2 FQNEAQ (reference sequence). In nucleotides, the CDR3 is TGTACCAGCAGCTTAGGATCCACGCGGGAGCCCCACTACGAGCAGTACCTC. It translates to CTSSLGSTREPHYEQYL.